Listed here are 2 T cell receptor beta chains from one sample, sequenced in a study of blood T cell repertoires in COVID-19. Sequenced by immunoSEQ multiplex PCR; TCRdb stores in-frame clones only, minus some. The table has more than 300,000 clones, 85% to 90% seen once. The specimen was PBMCs or T cells enriched from blood (not recorded which). These receptors originate from a woman under 30 who had recovered from COVID-19.

CDR3 sequence: CASSSGTGYYGYTF. The CDR3 DNA reads as TGCGCCAGCAGCAGCGGGACAGGATACTATGGCTACACCTTC. This rearrangement joins TRBV5-1 to TRBJ1-2; 8 bases agree with TRBD1. J lost 3 bases, V lost 4 bases, and 5 bases had no gene match. This CDR3 contains 14 residues. CDR1 and CDR2 from the germline V gene are SGHRS and YFSETQ.

The V call is TRBV4-2, the J call TRBJ2-7; 8 bases agree with TRBD1. CDR1 is LGHNA, CDR2 YNFKEQ, per germline. V shed 5 bases, J shed 7 bases, and the junction held 10 bases outside the gene matches. The CDR3 runs 14 residues. The CDR3 region has the DNA TGTGCCAGCAGCGCGCGACAGGGGTCGGGGGAGCAGTACTTC. Its translation is CASSARQGSGEQYF.